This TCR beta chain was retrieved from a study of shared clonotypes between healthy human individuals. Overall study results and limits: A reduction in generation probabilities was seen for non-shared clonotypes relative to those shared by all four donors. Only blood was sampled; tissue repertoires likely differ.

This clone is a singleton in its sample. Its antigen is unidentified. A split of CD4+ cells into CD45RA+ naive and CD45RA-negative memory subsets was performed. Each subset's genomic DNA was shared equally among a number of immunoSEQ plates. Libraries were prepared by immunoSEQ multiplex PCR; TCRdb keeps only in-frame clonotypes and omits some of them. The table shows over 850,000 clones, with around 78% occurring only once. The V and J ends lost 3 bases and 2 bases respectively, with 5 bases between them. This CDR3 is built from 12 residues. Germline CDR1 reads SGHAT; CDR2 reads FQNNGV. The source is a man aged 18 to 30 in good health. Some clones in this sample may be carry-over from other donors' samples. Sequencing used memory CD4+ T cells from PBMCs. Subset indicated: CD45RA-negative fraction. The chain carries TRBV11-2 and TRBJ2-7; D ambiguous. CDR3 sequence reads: CASSFLAYEQYF. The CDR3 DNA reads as TGTGCCAGCAGCTTCCTTGCCTACGAGCAGTACTTC.